One and the same sample provided the 29 T cell receptor beta chains below, sequenced in a study of cytomegalovirus exposure and HLA in healthy donors. Profiling relied on immunoSEQ multiplex PCR, and the TCRdb table lists in-frame clones only, not all of them. The table lists 200,000 to 250,000 clones, 75% to 90% of them singletons, with over 11% in the top ten. The sequenced sample was PBMCs. Receptors originate from a woman in her twenties or thirties in good health and CMV-seropositive.

The chain couples TRBV15 to TRBJ2-7, with D possibly matching TRBD2 (6 bases). The V gene lost 5 bases and the J gene lost 6 bases, with 17 bases spanning the gap. CDR1 is LNHNV and CDR2 is YYDKDF in the germline V gene (reference sequence). The CDR3 sequence is 14 residues long. The CDR3 sequence is CATSAAGSKGEQYF. CDR3 bases: TGTGCCACCAGCGCCGCGGGGTCGAAGGGCGAGCAGTACTTC. Drawing the rest from reference TRBV15 and TRBJ2-7, the complete variable domain is DAMVIQNPRYQVTQFGKPVTLSCSQTLNHNVMYWYQQKSSQAPKLLFHYYDKDFNNEADTPDNFQSRRPNTSFCFLDIRSPGLGDTAMYLCATSAAGSKGEQYFGPGTRLTVT.

The chain employs TRBV15 and TRBJ2-3; TRBD1 aligns across 10 bases. Germline V gene sequence: CDR1 LNHNV, CDR2 YYDKDF (reference sequence). CDR3 size: 17 residues. With 1 base clipped from V and 4 bases from J, the junction kept 8 bases outside the gene matches. The CDR3 protein is CATSRGRGQGYADTQYF. CDR3 in DNA: TGTGCCACCAGCAGAGGACGGGGACAGGGGTACGCAGATACGCAGTATTTT.

This clone was recorded a few times. The genes are TRBV30 and TRBJ1-5; D ambiguous. Trimming removed 2 bases at V and 4 bases at J, with 9 bases between. Germline-derived CDR1 and CDR2 are GTSNPN and SVGIG (reference sequence). CDR3 length: 13 residues. Here the CDR3 reads CAWSSGFNQPQHF. DNA for the CDR3: TGTGCCTGGAGTTCGGGGTTTAATCAGCCCCAGCATTTT.

The chain has TRBV4-1 and TRBJ2-3; D is unclear. The germline V gene encodes CDR1 MGHRA and CDR2 YSYEKL. V lost 0 bases and J lost 0, with 10 bases in between. CDR3 length equals 16 residues. The CDR3 protein is CASSQEKEMSTDTQYF. The CDR3 DNA reads as TGCGCCAGCAGCCAAGAGAAAGAGATGAGCACAGATACGCAGTATTTT.

This chain links TRBV5-1 with TRBJ1-5; D is uncertain. This CDR3 is built from 15 residues. V was shortened by 2 bases and J by 1 base, with 10 bases between the two germline ends. Germline loops: CDR1 SGHRS, CDR2 YFSETQ. The DNA of the CDR3 is TGCGCCAGCAGCTTAACCCCGGGGAGCAATCAGCCCCAGCATTTT. Protein sequence: CASSLTPGSNQPQHF.

The chain employs TRBV27 and TRBJ2-7; 8 bases agree with TRBD2. CDR3 length: 15 amino acids. The trim removed 3 bases at V and 1 base at J, leaving 5 bases unmatched. In germline, CDR1 is MNHEY, CDR2 SMNVEV (reference sequence). CDR3 sequence (DNA): TGTGCCAGCAGTTTGAGCGGGAGTAAGTCCTACGAGCAGTACTTC. It specifies CASSLSGSKSYEQYF.

This chain uses TRBV9 with TRBJ1-2; maybe TRBD1 (6 bases). V was shortened by 0 bases and J by 6 bases, with 6 bases between the two germline ends. The germline gives CDR1 SGDLS, CDR2 YYNGEE. This CDR3 contains 12 residues. CDR3 loop: CASSVGTDGYTF. CDR3 sequence (DNA): TGTGCCAGCAGCGTAGGGACAGATGGCTACACCTTC.

This rearrangement joins TRBV30 to TRBJ2-7, with 8 bases fitting TRBD1. This CDR3 comprises 12 residues. With 2 bases clipped from V and 6 bases from J, the junction kept 3 bases outside the gene matches. Germline V gene sequence: CDR1 GTSNPN, CDR2 SVGIG (reference sequence). The CDR3 loop reads CAWSQQGGEQYF. The DNA of the CDR3 is TGTGCCTGGAGTCAACAGGGGGGCGAGCAGTACTTC.

V gene TRBV27 combines with J gene TRBJ2-3; no clear D gene. The CDR3 has 14 residues. CDR1 MNHEY and CDR2 SMNVEV come from the germline V gene (reference sequence). V was cut by 7 bases and J by 5 bases, with 16 bases left in between. DNA of the CDR3: TGTGCCAGCAATCTAAAGGCTCCGGGAGATACGCAGTATTTT. Protein: CASNLKAPGDTQYF.

The J gene is TRBJ2-7, the V gene TRBV6-5; TRBD1 aligns across 8 bases. Trimming removed 2 bases from V and 2 bases from J; junction bases left unmatched: 8. The CDR3 contains 16 residues. Germline CDR1 is MNHEY and CDR2 is SVGAGI. The CDR3, as DNA: TGTGCCAGCAGTTACACCGGGACAGGCCTGCCCTACGAGCAGTACTTC. Protein product: CASSYTGTGLPYEQYF.

CDR3 sequence (DNA): TGTGCCAGCAAGGGAGCTTCTGGAAACACCATATATTTT. The encoded protein is CASKGASGNTIYF. The chain carries TRBV27 and TRBJ1-3; D remains unclear. There are 13 residues in the CDR3. The germline V gene encodes CDR1 MNHEY and CDR2 SMNVEV (reference sequence). The germline V and J ends were trimmed by 7 bases and 1 base, with 8 bases remaining between them.

The chain uses TRBV29-1 and TRBJ1-4; a possible D gene is TRBD1 (5 bases). V gave up 7 bases and J gave up 8 bases, with 11 bases separating them. CDR3 size: 11 residues. Germline CDR1 and CDR2: SQVTM and ANQGSEA. CDR3 protein: CSGGEGEKLFF. CDR3 DNA sequence: TGCAGCGGAGGGGAAGGGGAAAAACTGTTTTTT.

This clone has more than one count but fewer than ten. The chain links TRBV19 to TRBJ2-4, with TRBD1 matching 12 bases. The length of the CDR3 is 14 residues. Per germline, CDR1 LNHDA and CDR2 SQIVND (reference sequence). Unmatched junction bases numbered 3, after V lost 4 bases and J lost 8 bases. CDR3 residues: CASSKGQGAYIQYF. The DNA for the CDR3 is TGTGCCAGTAGTAAGGGACAGGGGGCGTACATTCAGTACTTC. Together with reference TRBV19 and TRBJ2-4, the CDR3 gives the full variable domain: DGGITQSPKYLFRKEGQNVTLSCEQNLNHDAMYWYRQDPGQGLRLIYYSQIVNDFQKGDIAEGYSVSREKKESFPLTVTSAQKNPTAFYLCASSKGQGAYIQYFGAGTRLSVL.

The count of this clone is one. The chain joins TRBV2 to TRBJ2-5; tentatively, D is TRBD1 or TRBD2 (6 bases each). Trimming shortened V by 8 bases and J by 1 base, and 14 bases separated the two germline ends. Looked up from germline, CDR1 is SNHLY and CDR2 is FYNNEI. CDR3 length: 14 residues. Here the CDR3 DNA reads TGTGCCAGCGCTGGCGAGGGGGGCCAAGAGACCCAGTACTTC. Its protein product is CASAGEGGQETQYF.

This clone was seen only once. The chain has TRBV30 and TRBJ2-1; D may be TRBD2 (7 bases). V was shortened by 3 bases and J by 4 bases, with 19 bases between the two germline ends. CDR3 size: 16 residues. Germline CDR1 is GTSNPN and CDR2 is SVGIG (reference sequence). CDR3 in DNA: TGTGCCTGGAGGGCAAGGAGGGGGACTATTTACAATGAGCAGTTCTTC. It codes for CAWRARRGTIYNEQFF.

The chain carries TRBV7-9 and TRBJ1-2; D may be TRBD1 (5 bases). CDR1 and CDR2 (germline): SEHNR, FQNEAQ (reference sequence). The CDR3 consists of 16 residues. The ends were cut back, 4 bases at V and 5 bases at J, with 20 bases in the middle. CDR3: CASSSSSPQGGYGYTF. CDR3 sequence (DNA): TGTGCCAGCAGCTCCAGTTCCCCCCAGGGTGGATATGGCTACACCTTC.

The gene calls are TRBV11-3 and TRBJ2-5; 10 nucleotides agree with TRBD2. V dropped 5 bases and J dropped 5; count of bases not matched to a gene: 8. Germline V gene data show CDR1 as SGHNT and CDR2 as YENEEA. There are 15 residues in the CDR3. In nucleotides, the CDR3 is TGTGCCAGCAGCCCAAAGCGGGAGGGCCGGGAGACCCAGTACTTC. Encoded protein: CASSPKREGRETQYF.

The chain joins TRBV29-1 to TRBJ1-1, with 7 positions matching TRBD1. CDR1 SQVTM and CDR2 ANQGSEA come from the germline V gene. V shed 4 bases, J shed 3 bases, and the junction held 5 bases outside the gene matches. There are 13 residues in the CDR3. The CDR3 DNA sequence: TGCAGCGTTGGCCAGGGGGGGTACACTGAAGCTTTCTTT. Its protein is CSVGQGGYTEAFF.

J is TRBJ2-7 and V is TRBV6-1; D unclear. V was trimmed by 1 base and J by 0 bases, leaving 7 bases between them. The CDR3 contains 14 residues. CDR1 MNHNS and CDR2 SASEGT come from the germline V gene. The CDR3 region is CASSEVGYSYEQYF. The CDR3, as DNA: TGTGCCAGCAGTGAAGTGGGTTACTCCTACGAGCAGTACTTC.

This clone was seen a single time. V and J are TRBV6-5 and TRBJ2-3; tentatively, D is TRBD1 (6 bases). The CDR3 is 16 residues long. The V gene's germline CDR1 is MNHEY and CDR2 SVGAGI. Trimming removed 2 bases from V and 6 bases from J, with 18 bases in between. DNA for the CDR3: TGTGCCAGCAGTTACCGGGGACACCCTGAATTCGATACGCAGTATTTT. Protein: CASSYRGHPEFDTQYF.

This sequence joins TRBV4-1 and TRBJ2-7; D not resolved. Germline CDR1 is MGHRA and CDR2 is YSYEKL. Trimming pared 8 bases from V and 2 bases from J, leaving 4 bases between. This CDR3 comprises 10 residues. The CDR3 loop reads CASGTYEQYF. Here the CDR3 DNA reads TGCGCCAGCGGAACCTACGAGCAGTACTTC.

The chain is built from TRBV10-3 and TRBJ2-2; 9 bases fit TRBD1. The junction had 0 bases not matched to a gene; V was cut back by 1 base and J by 3 bases. The CDR3 totals 15 residues. Germline V gives CDR1 ENHRY, CDR2 SYGVKD. CDR3 nucleotides: TGTGCCATCAGTGAGTGGGACAGGGACACCGGGGAGCTGTTTTTT. The encoded protein is CAISEWDRDTGELFF.

The chain links TRBV6-1 to TRBJ1-5, with unresolved D. Germline loops: CDR1 MNHNS, CDR2 SASEGT. The CDR3 is made up of 15 amino acids. Trimming took 8 bases from V and 1 from J, leaving 15 bases between them. CDR3 nucleotides: TGTGCCAGCTCCTTTAAAACAAGGAGCAATCAGCCCCAGCATTTT. Encoded protein: CASSFKTRSNQPQHF.

V is TRBV28 and J is TRBJ2-6; no reliable D call. Between the trimmed V and J ends, which lost 7 bases and 3 bases, there was a span of 10 bases. Germline loops: CDR1 MDHEN, CDR2 SYDVKM. CDR3 length: 14 amino acids. CDR3 amino acids: CASKLVFGANVLTF. CDR3 DNA sequence: TGTGCCAGCAAGTTGGTCTTTGGGGCCAACGTCCTGACTTTC.

The chain is built from TRBV7-6 and TRBJ2-3; 11 positions match TRBD2. Germline V gene lookup returns CDR1 SGHVS and CDR2 FNYEAQ. The CDR3 runs 17 residues. J was trimmed by 3 bases and V by 1 base; bases with no gene match: 6. As DNA, the CDR3 is TGTGCCAGCAGCTTAGTACTAGCGGGAGTGGAGACAGATACGCAGTATTTT. As protein: CASSLVLAGVETDTQYF.

The V call is TRBV6-5, the J call TRBJ1-1; possibly TRBD1 for D (5 bases). The CDR3 has 13 amino acids. V lost 2 bases to trimming and J lost 7 bases, with 11 bases between them. Looked up from germline, CDR1 is MNHEY and CDR2 is SVGAGI. CDR3 in DNA: TGTGCCAGCAGTTACGACAGAAGATTTGAAGCTTTCTTT. Translation gives CASSYDRRFEAFF.

The gene calls are TRBV30 and TRBJ2-5, with a tentative D call TRBD1 (6 bases). The CDR3 totals 13 residues. Per the germline V gene, CDR1 is GTSNPN and CDR2 is SVGIG (reference sequence). Trimming pared 4 bases from V and 5 bases from J, leaving 14 bases between. The CDR3 bases are TGTGCCTGGAACGAACAGGGCGGGGAGACCCAGTACTTC. Translating gives CAWNEQGGETQYF.

The chain has TRBV9 and TRBJ2-3; 7 bases are a match to TRBD2. Per germline, CDR1 SGDLS and CDR2 YYNGEE. CDR3 length: 15 amino acids. After removal of 0 bases from V and 6 bases from J, the junction contained 7 bases not matched to a gene. The chain's CDR3 is CASSVEGGSVDTQYF. The CDR3 DNA is TGTGCCAGCAGCGTAGAGGGAGGGAGTGTGGATACGCAGTATTTT.

The CDR3 coding sequence is TGTGCCAGCAGCTTGGGCGGGCCAGGGGACCCTAAAAGCTACACCTTC. Its translation: CASSLGGPGDPKSYTF. The chain links TRBV5-4 to TRBJ1-2; possible D gene TRBD1, 6 bases. This CDR3 is 16 amino acids long. Trimming shortened V by 0 bases and J by 9 bases, and 21 bases separated the two germline ends. From germline, CDR1 is SGHNT and CDR2 YYREEE (reference sequence).